This note documents a single T cell receptor (beta chain) sequence. As yet, its antigen is unknown. This sample was taken from a study of cytomegalovirus exposure and HLA in healthy donors. The study, taken as a whole, reports: In a later analysis, at a false discovery rate of 0.05, about 16,000 TCR beta sequences matched HLA alleles. Apart from CMV serostatus, no immune exposure information was available. An apparent linkage of common viral pathogens to several of the most significant clusters emerged in a later analysis. Researchers reported from a later analysis that most CMV-associated TCR beta chains appeared HLA-restricted.

Use of 60 Vbeta and 13 Jbeta primers characterized the PCR. Produced via immunoSEQ multiplex PCR; TCRdb's table is partial and in-frame only. The sample yields about 150,000 clones, roughly four fifths seen once. This TCR derives from a male donor in good health and CMV-seronegative. Sequencing was done on a sample of PBMCs.

CDR3 bases: TGCGCCAGCAGTACTGAAGGGGCAGATACGCAGTATTTT. This translates into CASSTEGADTQYF. V is TRBV4-3 and J is TRBJ2-3, with D possibly TRBD1 on 5 matching bases. Germline V lookup: CDR1 LGHNA, CDR2 YSLEER. CDR3 length equals 13 residues. Trimming left V 6 bases short and J 4 bases short, with 11 bases between.